This T cell receptor (beta chain) comes out of a study of a mutant IDH1 vaccine in newly diagnosed glioma. About the study: Sex among treated patients split approximately 62% male, roughly 38% female; mean age was roughly 42 years. Former treatment meant radiotherapy, temozolomide, or both; the majority had gotten both. Findings and caveats of the study: The authors found pseudoprogression apparently unrelated to changes in top peripheral T cell clonotypes.

Notes on this clone: Its matching antigen is unknown.

Indicated time point: week 5, during vaccination. With topical imiquimod, each dose of the vaccine consisted of 300 ug of mutant IDH1 20-mer peptide. CDR1 is SGDLS and CDR2 is YYNGEE in the germline V gene. V was cut by 4 bases and J by 2 bases, with 15 bases left in between. CDR3 length: 15 residues. The assay was immunoSEQ multiplex PCR, and TCRdb's table has in-frame clones only and misses some. The data show 35,000 to 45,000 clones, approximately 80% seen once. The sample consisted of PBMCs, taken from a glioma patient whose treatment included an IDH1 peptide vaccine. The chain links TRBV9 to TRBJ2-5; D not certain. The sequence came from a man aged 45-60 years with glioma. CDR3 sequence reads: CASSPPGHLQETQYF. In nucleotides, the CDR3 is TGTGCCAGCAGCCCACCCGGGCACCTACAAGAGACCCAGTACTTC.